The present T cell receptor beta chain was sequenced within a study of shared clonotypes between healthy human individuals. Study-level information: CD4 naive and CD4 memory each took three plates per donor, while CD8 naive took two and CD8 memory one.

Notes on this clone: The antigen is unknown.

Nashville, Tennessee was home to all donors, who were Caucasian adults. Looked up from germline, CDR1 is SGDLS and CDR2 is YYNGEE. This CDR3 comprises 13 residues. The V end was cut by 0 bases, the J end by 6 bases, with 9 bases between. General study points: Among donors, clonotype sharing was expected to be affected by sequencing depth.

Running of the assay took place at deep level. The table came from immunoSEQ multiplex PCR; TCRdb's copy has only in-frame clones and leaves some out. The top ten hold 0.4% to 0.45% of the sample, which has around 1.5 million clones, around 98% seen once. The V gene is TRBV9, the J gene TRBJ2-5; D gene uncertain. Sequencing used naive CD4+ T cells sorted from blood. The sample's subset: CD45RA+ positively selected. The sequence came from a man aged 25 to 40 in good health. CDR3 sequence reads: CASSVDWRQTQYF. The CDR3 nucleotides read TGTGCCAGCAGCGTAGATTGGCGGCAGACCCAGTACTTC.